The TCR beta chain under discussion was sequenced for a study of T cell repertoires in cytomegalovirus infection. Study details: Indications came from public TCR beta signatures; they pointed to CMV infection and to a matching HLA type. Findings and limits, study-wide: The ex vivo response was dominated by HLA-C-restricted CMV-specific TCR beta clonotypes. Identification of carriers of CMV plus the relevant HLA was performed using cumulative public TCR beta family frequency.

The V end lost 0 bases, the J end lost 6 bases, and 8 bases lay between the germline ends. The CDR3 spans 14 residues. CDR1 and CDR2 (germline): MNHEY, SVGEGT. This clonotype was seen a handful of times. Antigen unknown. TCRdb re-derived calls from the reads in MiXCR, one entry per CDR3 protein. The table has about 530,000 distinct CDR3 sequences, approximately 25% seen once; the top ten hold roughly an eighth. The receptor was isolated from a human donor in good health (CMV status not recorded). Some clones in this sample may be carry-over from other donors' samples. The chain links TRBV6-2 or TRBV6-3 to TRBJ2-2; no firm D call. The sample taken for sequencing was PBMCs. In nucleotides, the CDR3 is TGTGCCAGCAGTTACTCCCTCCGGCCCGGGGAGCTGTTTTTT. It is translated as CASSYSLRPGELFF.